Below are 22 T cell receptor beta chains sequenced from a single sample in a study of blood T cell repertoires in COVID-19. Clones were read by immunoSEQ multiplex PCR, and TCRdb kept only the in-frame ones, dropping some. The table shows about 320,000 clones, with approximately 85% occurring only once. The sequencing input was peripheral blood. Receptors originate from a human donor in a cohort sampled during active COVID-19.

The chain is built from TRBV5-1 and TRBJ2-7; D unresolved. The CDR3 is 13 residues long. V gave up 5 bases and J gave up 5 bases, with 14 bases separating them. CDR1 is SGHRS, CDR2 YFSETQ, per germline. The CDR3 loop is CASRRFGDHEQYF. In nucleotides, the CDR3 is TGCGCCAGCAGGAGGTTTGGCGATCACGAGCAGTACTTC.

The J gene is TRBJ2-1, the V gene TRBV9, with D perhaps TRBD2 (6 bases). The CDR3 length is 13 residues. The germline V and J ends were trimmed by 7 bases and 8 bases, with 16 bases remaining between them. Germline V lookup: CDR1 SGDLS, CDR2 YYNGEE. CDR3 loop: CASSGLLTYEQFF. The CDR3 DNA reads TGTGCCAGCTCGGGACTTTTGACGTATGAGCAGTTCTTC.

The rearrangement joins TRBV18 to TRBJ1-1; 8 bases match TRBD1. The trim removed 4 bases at V and 0 bases at J, leaving 7 bases unmatched. CDR1 KGHSH and CDR2 LQKENI come from the germline V gene. The CDR3 contains 16 residues. CDR3 sequence (DNA): TGTGCCAGCTCACTCGGGACAGGTAACATGAACACTGAAGCTTTCTTT. Its translation: CASSLGTGNMNTEAFF.

The chain recombines TRBV15 with TRBJ1-1; TRBD1 matches at 9 bases. Germline CDR1 and CDR2: LNHNV and YYDKDF (reference sequence). There are 15 residues in the CDR3. J was trimmed by 5 bases and V by 5 bases; bases with no gene match: 9. CDR3: CATSYDRGINTEAFF. CDR3 DNA sequence: TGTGCCACCAGCTACGACAGGGGGATCAATACTGAAGCTTTCTTT.

J is TRBJ2-1 and V is TRBV5-1, with D maybe TRBD1 (6 bases). Between the trimmed V and J ends, which lost 4 bases and 3 bases, there was a span of 14 bases. The CDR3 is 15 amino acids. Germline loops: CDR1 SGHRS, CDR2 YFSETQ. In DNA, the CDR3 is TGCGCCAGCAGCGGTGACAGGACAAACTACAATGAGCAGTTCTTC. Its protein product is CASSGDRTNYNEQFF.

The chain combines TRBV24-1 with TRBJ2-3, with 9 bases identical to TRBD1. The ends lost 7 bases at V and 3 bases at J; junction bases unmatched: 7. CDR1 and CDR2 from the germline V gene are KGHDR and SFDVKD. The CDR3 is 15 residues long. CDR3 DNA: TGTGCCACCAGCCCACCGGGACAGGGAACAGATACGCAGTATTTT. It encodes CATSPPGQGTDTQYF.

The V gene is TRBV10-1, the J gene TRBJ2-7; TRBD1 might be the D (5 bases). Per germline, CDR1 WNHNN and CDR2 SYGVQD (reference sequence). Trimming shortened V by 4 bases and J by 0 bases, and 7 bases separated the two germline ends. The CDR3 totals 13 residues. For the CDR3, the DNA is TGCGCCAGCAGTGCAGGGCCCTCCTACGAGCAGTACTTC. Translation gives CASSAGPSYEQYF.

Notes on this clone: The junction departs from germline at one end; a sequencing error may be responsible. The rearrangement uses TRBV6-5 and TRBJ2-3, with TRBD2 matching 10 bases. Germline V CDR1 and CDR2: MNHEY, SVGAGI. CDR3 length: 15 residues. Here the CDR3 DNA reads TGTGCCAGCAGTTACTCGAGGGTAGCGGGGGGCCCCAGCCATTTT. Its translation is CASSYSRVAGGPSHF.

This clone was counted a few times. V and J are TRBV18 and TRBJ2-6; 7 positions agree with TRBD1. Germline CDR1 and CDR2: KGHSH and LQKENI. With V trimmed by 1 base and J by 1 base, 4 bases remained unmatched. The CDR3 sequence is 17 residues long. CDR3 nucleotide sequence: TGTGCCAGCTCACCACGAGGGACAGAGTCTGGGGCCAACGTCCTGACTTTC. The encoded protein is CASSPRGTESGANVLTF.

The J gene is TRBJ1-5, the V gene TRBV4-1, with 10 nucleotides matching TRBD1. Germline V lookup: CDR1 MGHRA, CDR2 YSYEKL. CDR3 size: 15 residues. With 0 bases clipped from V and 6 bases from J, the junction kept 2 bases outside the gene matches. CDR3: CASSQDGTGVQPQHF. The DNA for the CDR3 is TGCGCCAGCAGCCAAGACGGGACAGGGGTTCAGCCCCAGCATTTT.

There are a few counts of this clone. The rearrangement uses TRBV27 and TRBJ1-2, with TRBD1 matching over 8 bases. The V and J ends lost 6 bases and 7 bases, in that order; junction bases with no gene match: 4. The CDR3 is 12 amino acids. Germline V gene lookup returns CDR1 MNHEY and CDR2 SMNVEV (reference sequence). The CDR3 DNA is TGTGCCAGCAGGACAGGGGCCAGTGGCTACACCTTC. Translated: CASRTGASGYTF.

The chain is built from TRBV30 and TRBJ1-3; D remains ambiguous. Germline loops: CDR1 GTSNPN, CDR2 SVGIG (reference sequence). The germline V and J ends were trimmed by 4 bases and 0 bases, with 10 bases remaining between them. The CDR3 sequence is 14 residues long. The CDR3 region has the DNA TGTGCCTGGAACGGGAAGGCCTCTGGAAACACCATATATTTT. Translation: CAWNGKASGNTIYF. Full variable domain (rest looked up from reference TRBV30 and TRBJ1-3): SQTIHQWPATLVQPVGSPLSLECTVEGTSNPNLYWYRQAAGRGLQLLFYSVGIGQISSEVPQNLSASRPQDRQFILSSKKLLLSDSGFYLCAWNGKASGNTIYFGEGSWLTVV.

A few counts support this clone. The chain joins TRBV3-1 (or the pseudogene TRBV3-2) to TRBJ1-6; a possible D gene is TRBD1 (5 bases). The CDR3 has 13 amino acids. V lost 7 bases to trimming and J lost 7 bases, with 11 bases between them. The germline CDR1 and CDR2 sequences are LGHDT and YNNKEL (reference sequence). The CDR3 protein is CASKGGGNSPLHF. Written as DNA, the CDR3 is TGTGCCAGCAAGGGCGGGGGAAATTCACCCCTCCACTTT.

The chain is built from TRBV10-1 and TRBJ2-7, with 11 bases that match TRBD2. The CDR3 sequence is 15 residues long. The J segment lost 4 bases and the V segment lost 3 bases, leaving 5 bases of the junction unmatched. Germline CDR1 is WNHNN and CDR2 is SYGVQD (reference sequence). CDR3: CASSDSGGAQYEQYF. DNA of the CDR3: TGCGCCAGCAGTGATAGCGGGGGGGCTCAGTACGAGCAGTACTTC.

J is TRBJ2-6 and V is TRBV30, with a tentative D call TRBD1 (5 bases). With 1 base removed from V and 1 base from J, the gap between germline ends came to 5 bases. The CDR3 is made up of 14 amino acids. Germline V gene sequence: CDR1 GTSNPN, CDR2 SVGIG (reference sequence). The CDR3 nucleotides are TGTGCCTGGAGTGAGGGGTCTGGGGCCAACGTCCTGACTTTC. Translation gives CAWSEGSGANVLTF.

This clone was seen a handful of times. The gene calls are TRBV3-1 (or the pseudogene TRBV3-2) and TRBJ2-4; tentatively, D is TRBD2 (6 bases). V lost 4 bases to trimming and J lost 8 bases, with 15 bases between them. CDR3 length: 14 amino acids. Germline-derived CDR1 and CDR2 are LGHDT and YNNKEL (reference sequence). The CDR3 DNA follows: TGTGCCAGCAGCCGCTTGGGGCGCGGGGACATTCAGTACTTC. It encodes CASSRLGRGDIQYF.

CDR3 protein: CASSLEGLREKLFF. DNA of the CDR3: TGTGCCAGCAGCTTAGAGGGGCTGAGGGAAAAACTGTTTTTT. The chain carries TRBV11-3 and TRBJ1-4; TRBD1 might be the D (5 bases). From germline, CDR1 is SGHNT and CDR2 YENEEA. Trimming shortened V by 0 bases and J by 8 bases, and 10 bases separated the two germline ends. CDR3 size: 14 residues.

J is TRBJ2-4 and V is TRBV19; TRBD1 matches 7 bases. Per the germline V gene, CDR1 is LNHDA and CDR2 is SQIVND (reference sequence). The CDR3 loop spans 13 amino acids. Trimming took 6 bases from V and 4 from J; bases not matched to a gene: 3. The chain's CDR3 is CASRDRSKNIQYF. DNA of the CDR3: TGTGCCAGTAGGGACAGGTCGAAAAACATTCAGTACTTC.

CDR3 bases: TGTGCCAGCAGCTCCCTGGGACAGACGAACACTGAAGCTTTCTTT. Amino acids: CASSSLGQTNTEAFF. The gene calls are TRBV7-9 and TRBJ1-1; TRBD1 matches 7 bases. The CDR3 totals 15 residues. Germline loops: CDR1 SEHNR, CDR2 FQNEAQ (reference sequence). The V and J ends lost 4 bases and 1 base, in that order; junction bases with no gene match: 6.

The genes are TRBV3-1 (or the pseudogene TRBV3-2) and TRBJ1-2, with TRBD1 as a possible D gene (6 bases). The CDR3 spans 19 residues. Germline V gene data show CDR1 as LGHDT and CDR2 as YNNKEL (reference sequence). V shed 0 bases and J shed 6 bases, with 26 bases lying between them. DNA for the CDR3: TGTGCCAGCAGCCAAGAGGTGTGGGGGGGCTCCCGTCTTGAGCATGGCTACACCTTC. This codes for CASSQEVWGGSRLEHGYTF.

The V gene is TRBV19, the J gene TRBJ1-2; 7 bases fit TRBD1. V lost 8 bases and J lost 1; bases outside the gene matches: 7. This CDR3 is built from 14 residues. CDR1 and CDR2 from the germline V gene are LNHDA and SQIVND (reference sequence). CDR3 amino acids: CASLGRQGNYGYTF. The CDR3 DNA reads TGTGCCAGTCTAGGTCGACAGGGTAACTATGGCTACACCTTC.

The rearrangement links TRBV27 to TRBJ1-2, with D uncertain. This CDR3 has 15 amino acids. Germline V gives CDR1 MNHEY, CDR2 SMNVEV (reference sequence). The V gene lost 5 bases and the J gene lost 1 base, with 14 bases spanning the gap. The CDR3 loop reads CASSPEGLINYGYTF. In nucleotides, the CDR3 is TGTGCCAGCAGTCCCGAAGGACTGATTAACTATGGCTACACCTTC.